One and the same sample provided the 8 T cell receptor beta chains below, sequenced in a study of cytomegalovirus exposure and HLA in healthy donors. PCR used 60 Vbeta primers and 13 Jbeta primers. Sequencing was performed with immunoSEQ multiplex PCR; in TCRdb, only in-frame clones are kept and a portion is missing. The table records 120,000 to 150,000 clones, 88% of them present only once. The specimen sequenced was PBMCs. These receptors were collected from a woman in her 40s in good health and CMV-seronegative.

As concerns this clone: A read error may account for a junction end that differs from germline. The chain recombines TRBV7-9 with TRBJ2-7, with D possibly being TRBD1 (6 bases). The CDR3 runs to 15 residues. Per germline, CDR1 SEHNR and CDR2 FQNEAQ (reference sequence). The CDR3 coding sequence is TGTTCCAGCAGCTTAGAAGGGGGAACCTACTACGAGCAGTACTTC. This gives the protein CSSSLEGGTYYEQYF. The whole variable domain, remainder taken from reference TRBV7-9 and TRBJ2-7, is DTGVSQNPRHKITKRGQNVTFRCDPISEHNRLYWYRQTLGQGPEFLTYFQNEAQLEKSRLLSDRFSAERPKGSFSTLEIQRTEQGDSAMYLCSSSLEGGTYYEQYFGPGTRLTVT.

The chain joins TRBV6-5 to TRBJ2-5; 10 positions agree with TRBD1. The germline V gene has CDR1 MNHEY and CDR2 SVGAGI. The V and J ends lost 6 bases and 1 base, in that order; junction bases with no gene match: 2. There are 14 residues in the CDR3. CDR3 sequence reads: CASSGQGGQETQYF. The DNA for the CDR3 is TGTGCCAGCAGCGGACAGGGGGGCCAAGAGACCCAGTACTTC.

J is TRBJ1-1 and V is TRBV6-1, with D possibly being TRBD1 (5 bases). Germline CDR1 reads MNHNS; CDR2 reads SASEGT. This CDR3 contains 13 residues. The V gene lost 5 bases and the J gene lost 3 bases, with 10 bases spanning the gap. The CDR3 nucleotides are TGTGCCAGCAGTTATGGAGGGGACACTGAAGCTTTCTTT. Encoded protein: CASSYGGDTEAFF.

Here the CDR3 DNA reads TGTGCCAGCAGCTTAGGCCAGGGGGCGTTCTACGAGCAGTACTTC. It is translated as CASSLGQGAFYEQYF. This rearrangement joins TRBV11-3 to TRBJ2-7; 8 bases align to TRBD1. In germline, CDR1 is SGHNT, CDR2 YENEEA. The CDR3 sequence is 15 residues long. J gave up 3 bases and V 1 base, and 5 bases lay outside the gene matches.

CDR3 region: CASSFRWSEETQYF. The DNA for the CDR3 is TGTGCCAGCAGTTTCCGGTGGTCGGAAGAGACCCAGTACTTC. J is TRBJ2-5 and V is TRBV27; no clear D. In germline, CDR1 is MNHEY, CDR2 SMNVEV (reference sequence). The CDR3 has 14 amino acids. V was clipped by 3 bases and J by 3 bases, with 11 bases between them.

This chain connects TRBV28 to TRBJ2-1, with 8 bases fitting TRBD2. The J segment lost 4 bases and the V segment lost 6 bases, leaving 11 bases of the junction unmatched. Germline loops: CDR1 MDHEN, CDR2 SYDVKM. This CDR3 comprises 16 residues. This CDR3 reads CASRLRTSGGYNEQFF. The DNA of the CDR3 is TGTGCCAGCAGGCTACGAACTAGCGGAGGATACAATGAGCAGTTCTTC.

V gene TRBV28 combines with J gene TRBJ2-1, with 13 bases aligning to TRBD2. The CDR3 runs to 16 residues. Trimming cost V 6 bases and J 9 bases; bases outside gene matches: 11. CDR1 is MDHEN, CDR2 SYDVKM, per germline. The DNA of the CDR3 is TGTGCCAGCAGCCCCACCGGGACTAGCGGGAAGTTTGAGCAGTTCTTC. As protein: CASSPTGTSGKFEQFF.

This chain links TRBV7-6 with TRBJ2-7; 10 nucleotides match TRBD1. The CDR3 consists of 16 residues. Germline V gene lookup returns CDR1 SGHVS and CDR2 FNYEAQ. Losses at the gene ends were 4 bases for V and 7 bases for J; bases not matched to a gene: 13. The CDR3 region is CASSSWTGGKEGEQYF. CDR3 nucleotide sequence: TGTGCCAGCAGCTCCTGGACAGGGGGGAAGGAAGGGGAGCAGTACTTC.